A selection of T cell receptor beta chains follows, all from one sample in a study of CD8+CD57+ T cells in acquired aplastic anemia. Using its own MiXCR run on the reads, TCRdb lists one record per CDR3 protein. The sample lists hundreds of thousands of distinct CDR3 sequences; around 33% were seen once. The sequenced sample consisted of sorted CD4+, CD8+, or CD8+CD57+ T cells (not recorded which) from PBMCs. The receptors stem from a human donor with aplastic anemia. CDR3s include the opening cysteine and the closing phenylalanine or tryptophan. The order of the fields is J gene, clone size, D gene, V gene, CDR3 protein, CDR3 DNA. A D gene is named only where the DNA matches it firmly. Not all rows give a size; the values are once, few, many and, for expanded clones, a class.

TRBJ2-7 once NA TRBV6-2/TRBV6-3 CASSHRTGRSGKPPEQYF TGTGCCAGCAGTCACCGGACAGGGAGGAGCGGGAAACCCCCCGAGCAGTACTTC
TRBJ2-7 many TRBD1 TRBV9 CASSGGTGFYEQYF TGTGCCAGCAGCGGGGGGACAGGGTTCTACGAGCAGTACTTC
TRBJ2-3 few NA TRBV4-1 CASSQVQLGITDTQYF TGCGCCAGCAGCCAAGTGCAGTTAGGGATCACAGATACGCAGTATTTT
TRBJ1-2 few NA TRBV15 CATSVRTGGYTF TGTGCCACCAGCGTGAGGACCGGTGGCTACACCTTC
TRBJ1-2 NA NA TRBV2 CAATSGSGYTF TGTGCCGCAACTAGCGGAAGTGGCTACACCTTC
TRBJ2-1 NA NA TRBV19 CAWRGGSSEQFF TGTGCCTGGAGAGGTGGGTCCAGCGAGCAGTTCTTC
TRBJ1-2 many TRBD1 TRBV15 CATSPPGGYYGYTF TGTGCCACTTCCCCTCCAGGGGGGTACTATGGCTACACCTTC
TRBJ1-6 NA NA TRBV27 CASRDGQTLDSPLHF TGTGCCAGCCGAGACGGACAAACCCTGGATTCACCCCTCCACTTT
TRBJ2-2 NA NA TRBV2 CASSTMTGSTGGLFF TGTGCCAGCAGTACCATGACAGGATCTACCGGGGGGCTGTTTTTT
TRBJ2-5 few NA TRBV25-1 CASSDGQEGLETQYF TGTGCCAGCAGTGACGGACAGGAGGGGCTCGAGACCCAGTACTTC
TRBJ2-7 many TRBD1 TRBV20-1 CSVERTGNEQYF TGCAGTGTTGAACGGACAGGGAACGAGCAGTACTTC
TRBJ1-1 few NA TRBV20-1 CSARDPQSLNTEAFF TGCAGTGCTAGAGATCCGCAGAGCCTGAACACTGAAGCTTTCTTT
TRBJ2-3 many TRBD2 TRBV20-1 CSATLAGETTDTQYF TGCAGTGCAACCTTAGCGGGAGAAACCACAGATACGCAGTATTTT
TRBJ2-7 many NA TRBV19 CASSIKGGRTYEQYF TGTGCCAGTAGTATCAAAGGGGGACGGACCTACGAGCAGTACTTC
TRBJ2-2 NA NA TRBV20-1 CSASWSYTGELFF TGCAGTGCTAGTTGGAGCTACACCGGGGAGCTGTTTTTT
TRBJ2-3 few TRBD2 TRBV6-1 CASQLAGPDTQYF TGTGCCAGCCAGCTAGCGGGCCCAGATACGCAGTATTTT
TRBJ2-7 many NA TRBV7-8 CASSQGRWAGSHEQYF TGTGCCAGCAGCCAGGGCCGCTGGGCAGGGTCCCACGAGCAGTACTTC
TRBJ2-2 many NA TRBV15 CATSRDLSAGSTGELFF TGTGCCACCAGCAGAGATCTTTCGGCAGGGAGCACCGGGGAGCTGTTTTTT
TRBJ2-5 few NA TRBV9 CASSATPTMQETQYF TGTGCCAGCAGCGCGACCCCAACAATGCAAGAGACCCAGTACTTC
TRBJ2-7 few NA TRBV25-1 CASTDVQSSYEQYF TGTGCCAGCACCGATGTCCAGAGCTCCTACGAGCAGTACTTC
TRBJ2-5 NA NA TRBV3-1 CASSLRGGMETQYF TGTGCCAGCAGCCTCCGAGGCGGGATGGAGACCCAGTACTTC
TRBJ1-5 NA NA TRBV10-3 CASSYIPQGGNQPQHF TGTGCCAGCAGTTACATCCCACAGGGTGGCAATCAGCCCCAGCATTTT
TRBJ1-2 few NA TRBV5-5 CASSFGLGAEYGYTF TGTGCCAGCAGCTTTGGACTGGGGGCTGAATATGGCTACACCTTC
TRBJ1-1 many TRBD1 TRBV2 CASSGQGGAEAFF TGTGCCAGCAGTGGACAGGGAGGGGCTGAAGCTTTCTTT
TRBJ2-7 NA NA TRBV25-1 CASSELIEQYF TGTGCCAGCAGTGAATTGATCGAGCAGTACTTC
TRBJ2-1 NA NA TRBV24-1 CATSETYGEQFF TGTGCCACCAGTGAGACATACGGTGAGCAGTTCTTC
TRBJ1-6 many TRBD1 TRBV19 CASSTPGQSFRGSPLHF TGTGCCAGTAGTACCCCGGGACAGAGCTTTAGAGGATCACCCCTCCACTTT
TRBJ2-5 NA NA TRBV19 CASSIASQYQETQYF TGTGCCAGTAGTATAGCCAGCCAGTACCAAGAGACCCAGTACTTC
TRBJ1-2 many TRBD1 TRBV10-3 CASSFTTGGPYGYTF TGTGCCAGCAGTTTCACAACAGGGGGCCCTTATGGCTACACCTTC
TRBJ1-5 many NA TRBV20-1 CSARDVTIRAQHF TGCAGTGCTAGAGATGTTACTATCCGAGCCCAGCATTTT
TRBJ2-7 NA NA TRBV27 CAGGKAPPRSGYEQYF TGTGCCGGCGGAAAAGCGCCTCCCCGAAGTGGGTACGAGCAGTACTTC
TRBJ2-7 NA NA TRBV10-3 CAISDKGGSISYEQYF TGTGCCATCAGTGATAAGGGGGGCAGCATCTCCTACGAGCAGTACTTC
TRBJ1-2 NA NA TRBV7-9 CASSPSPGVPNYGYTF TGTGCCAGCAGCCCCTCTCCGGGTGTACCTAACTATGGCTACACCTTC
TRBJ2-3 many TRBD1 TRBV5-4 CASSRGQGDEDTQYF TGTGCCAGCAGCCGCGGACAGGGGGATGAAGATACGCAGTATTTT
TRBJ2-1 NA NA TRBV11-1 CASGTAEHPWDEQFF TGTGCCAGCGGGACTGCCGAACATCCGTGGGATGAGCAGTTCTTC
TRBJ2-4 NA NA TRBV10-3 CAISDQGGRETLAKNIQYF TGTGCCATCAGTGACCAGGGGGGAAGAGAAACACTAGCCAAAAACATTCAGTACTTC
TRBJ2-4 NA NA TRBV4-1 CASSQGFLKRLLAKNIQYF TGCGCCAGCAGCCAGGGGTTCCTTAAACGGCTACTAGCCAAAAACATTCAGTACTTC